Each of the 2 T cell receptor beta chains below was sequenced from the same sample in a study of cytotoxic CD8 clonotypes in ibrutinib-treated CLL. Profiled with immunoSEQ multiplex PCR; TCRdb holds only in-frame clones, not every one. The sample yields under 150,000 clones, around 80% seen once. The sample in question was PBMCs, obtained after 36 months of ibrutinib treatment. All receptors derive from a human donor with chronic lymphocytic leukemia.

The genes are TRBV30 and TRBJ1-3; D is undetermined. The germline CDR1 and CDR2 sequences are GTSNPN and SVGIG (reference sequence). The CDR3 length is 17 residues. Trimming stripped 4 bases from V and 0 bases from J, with 19 bases between. CDR3 in DNA: TGTGCCTGGACGGCGAGACGGCCACTTCTCTCTGGAAACACCATATATTTT. It translates to CAWTARRPLLSGNTIYF.

The V and J genes are TRBV6-5 and TRBJ1-6, with a possible D match to TRBD1 (5 bases). V was trimmed by 7 bases and J by 7 bases, leaving 17 bases between them. The CDR3 extends over 15 amino acids. CDR1 is MNHEY and CDR2 is SVGAGI in the germline V gene. CDR3 sequence (DNA): TGTGCCAGCACCACCGGGGGGTTAAGGAATTCACCCCTCCACTTT. Encoded protein: CASTTGGLRNSPLHF.